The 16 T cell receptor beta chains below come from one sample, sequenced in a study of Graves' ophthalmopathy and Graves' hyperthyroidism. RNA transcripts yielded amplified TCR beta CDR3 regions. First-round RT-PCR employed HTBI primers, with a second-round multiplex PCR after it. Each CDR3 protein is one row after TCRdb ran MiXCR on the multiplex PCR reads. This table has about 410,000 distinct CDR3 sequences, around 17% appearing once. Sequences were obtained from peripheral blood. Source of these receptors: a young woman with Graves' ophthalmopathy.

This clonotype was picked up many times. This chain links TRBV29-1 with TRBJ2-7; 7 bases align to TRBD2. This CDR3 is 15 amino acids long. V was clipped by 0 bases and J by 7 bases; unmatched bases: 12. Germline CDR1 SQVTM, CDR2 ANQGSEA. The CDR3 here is CSVEDLFPRGGEQYF. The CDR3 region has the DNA TGCAGCGTTGAAGATCTATTCCCCCGGGGAGGGGAGCAGTACTTC.

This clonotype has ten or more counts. The CDR3 here is CASTSGTGRHEQYF. The CDR3 DNA reads as TGTGCCAGCACCTCCGGGACAGGTCGGCACGAGCAGTACTTC. The J gene is TRBJ2-7, the V gene TRBV6-1, with TRBD1 identical over 8 bases. J lost 5 bases, V lost 7 bases, and 10 bases had no gene match. CDR1 and CDR2 from the germline V gene are MNHNS and SASEGT. This CDR3 comprises 14 residues.

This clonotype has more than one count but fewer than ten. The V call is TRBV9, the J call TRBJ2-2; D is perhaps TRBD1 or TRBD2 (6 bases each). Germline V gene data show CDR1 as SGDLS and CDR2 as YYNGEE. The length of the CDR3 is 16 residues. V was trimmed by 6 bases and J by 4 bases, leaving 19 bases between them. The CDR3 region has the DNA TGTGCCAGCACCCGTAGATGGGGGGCTGGCACCGGGGAGCTGTTTTTT. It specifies CASTRRWGAGTGELFF.

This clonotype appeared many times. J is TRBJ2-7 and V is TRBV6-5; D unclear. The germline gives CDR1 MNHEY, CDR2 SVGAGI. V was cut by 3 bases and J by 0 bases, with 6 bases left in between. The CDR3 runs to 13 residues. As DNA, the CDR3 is TGTGCCAGCAGTTATTCCAGCTCCTACGAGCAGTACTTC. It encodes CASSYSSSYEQYF.

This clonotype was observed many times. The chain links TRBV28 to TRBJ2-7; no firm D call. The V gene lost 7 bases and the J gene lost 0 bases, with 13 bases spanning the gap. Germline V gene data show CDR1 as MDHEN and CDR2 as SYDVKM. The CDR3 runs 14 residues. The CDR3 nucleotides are TGTGCCAGCAATCCTACCTCGAGCTCCTACGAGCAGTACTTC. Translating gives CASNPTSSSYEQYF.

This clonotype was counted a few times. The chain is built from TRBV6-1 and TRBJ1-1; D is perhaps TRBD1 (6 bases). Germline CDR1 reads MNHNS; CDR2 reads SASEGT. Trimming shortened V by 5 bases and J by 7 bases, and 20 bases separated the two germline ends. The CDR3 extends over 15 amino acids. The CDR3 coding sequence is TGTGCCAGCAGTCTCCATTTGGGACACTTAAGTGAAGCTTTCTTT. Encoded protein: CASSLHLGHLSEAFF.

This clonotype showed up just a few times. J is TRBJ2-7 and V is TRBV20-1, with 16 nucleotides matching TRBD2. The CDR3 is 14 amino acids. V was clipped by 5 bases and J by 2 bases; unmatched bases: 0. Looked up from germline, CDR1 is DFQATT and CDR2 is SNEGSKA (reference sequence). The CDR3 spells CSAGTSGRAYEQYF. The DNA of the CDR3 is TGCAGTGCTGGGACTAGCGGGAGGGCCTACGAGCAGTACTTC.

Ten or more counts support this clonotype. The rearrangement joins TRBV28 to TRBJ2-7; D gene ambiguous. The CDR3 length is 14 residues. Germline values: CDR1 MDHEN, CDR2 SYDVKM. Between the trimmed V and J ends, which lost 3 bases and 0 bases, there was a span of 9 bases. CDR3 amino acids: CASSFPAPSYEQYF. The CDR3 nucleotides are TGTGCCAGCAGTTTTCCGGCTCCCTCCTACGAGCAGTACTTC. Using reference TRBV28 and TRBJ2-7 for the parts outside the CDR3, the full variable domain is DVKVTQSSRYLVKRTGEKVFLECVQDMDHENMFWYRQDPGLGLRLIYFSYDVKMKEKGDIPEGYSVSREKKERFSLILESASTNQTSMYLCASSFPAPSYEQYFGPGTRLTVT.

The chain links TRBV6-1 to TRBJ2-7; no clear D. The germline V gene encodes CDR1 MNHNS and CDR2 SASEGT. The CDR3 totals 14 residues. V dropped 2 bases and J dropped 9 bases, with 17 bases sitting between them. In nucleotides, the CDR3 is TGTGCCAGCAGTGAATTCGTGTTTAAAAATGGGCAGTACTTC. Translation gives CASSEFVFKNGQYF.

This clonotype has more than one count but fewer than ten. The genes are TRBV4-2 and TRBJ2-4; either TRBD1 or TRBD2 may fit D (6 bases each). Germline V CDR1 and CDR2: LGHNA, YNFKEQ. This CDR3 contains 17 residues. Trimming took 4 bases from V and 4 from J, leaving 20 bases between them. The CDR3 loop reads CASSLGTPGHRKNIQYF. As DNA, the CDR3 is TGTGCCAGCAGCCTAGGGACTCCGGGACACAGAAAAAACATTCAGTACTTC.

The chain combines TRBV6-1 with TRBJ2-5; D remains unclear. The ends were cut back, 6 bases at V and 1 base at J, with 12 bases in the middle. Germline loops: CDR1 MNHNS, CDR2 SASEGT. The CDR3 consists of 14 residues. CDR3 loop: CASSDHRSQETQYF. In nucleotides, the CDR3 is TGTGCCAGCAGCGACCATAGGAGCCAAGAGACCCAGTACTTC.

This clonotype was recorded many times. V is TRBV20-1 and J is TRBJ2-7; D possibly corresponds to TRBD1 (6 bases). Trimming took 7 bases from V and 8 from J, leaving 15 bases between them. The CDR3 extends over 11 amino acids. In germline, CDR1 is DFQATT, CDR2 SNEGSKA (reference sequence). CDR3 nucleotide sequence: TGCAGTGGATACAGGGATTTCCAGCAGTACTTC. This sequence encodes CSGYRDFQQYF.

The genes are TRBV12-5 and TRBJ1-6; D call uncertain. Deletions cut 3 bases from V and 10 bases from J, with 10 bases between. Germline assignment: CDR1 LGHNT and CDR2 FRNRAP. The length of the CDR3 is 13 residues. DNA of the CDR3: TGTGCTAGTGGTTTCTCAATTGGATCACCCCTCCACTTT. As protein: CASGFSIGSPLHF.

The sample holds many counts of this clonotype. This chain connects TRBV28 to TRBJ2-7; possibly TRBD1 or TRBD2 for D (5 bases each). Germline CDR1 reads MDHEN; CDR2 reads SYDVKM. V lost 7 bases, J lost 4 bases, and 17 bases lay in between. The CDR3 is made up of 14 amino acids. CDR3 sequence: CASTSRDGRYEQYF. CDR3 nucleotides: TGTGCCAGCACCAGCCGGGACGGAAGATACGAGCAGTACTTC.

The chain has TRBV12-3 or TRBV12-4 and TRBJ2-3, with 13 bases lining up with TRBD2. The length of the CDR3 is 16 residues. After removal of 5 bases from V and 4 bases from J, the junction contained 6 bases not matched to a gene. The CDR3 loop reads CASSAQGLAGSDTQYF. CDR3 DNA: TGTGCCAGCAGTGCCCAGGGACTAGCGGGGTCAGATACGCAGTATTTT.

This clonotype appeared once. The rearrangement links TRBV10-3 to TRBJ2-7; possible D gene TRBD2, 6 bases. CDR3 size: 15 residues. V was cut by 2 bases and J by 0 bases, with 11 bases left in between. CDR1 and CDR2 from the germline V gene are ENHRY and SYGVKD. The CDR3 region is CAISEGGSSSYEQYF. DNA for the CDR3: TGTGCCATCAGTGAGGGAGGGTCTAGCTCCTACGAGCAGTACTTC.